Only a few counts were recorded for the clone carrying this TCR beta chain. The sample is drawn from a study of T cells in tuberculosis. CDR3 length: 16 residues. From germline, CDR1 is SGHAT and CDR2 FQNNGV. Trimming cost V 1 base and J 4 bases; bases outside gene matches: 6. Sorting used thawed, overnight-rested PBMC stained with anti-CD3, a viability dye and GMM-loaded CD1B tetramer. C32 glucose monomycolate from Rhodococcus equi was loaded onto the CD1B tetramers. The table came from immunoSEQ multiplex PCR; TCRdb's copy has only in-frame clones and leaves some out. Among tens of thousands of clones listed, around 90% were seen once.

This sequence was found in an adult woman with latent tuberculosis. Sequencing input: CD1b-GMM tetramer-negative cells sorted from PBMCs. V usage is TRBV11-2 and J usage is TRBJ2-2; TRBD2 matches 7 bases. The CDR3 DNA sequence: TGTGCCAGCAGCTTAGGAGCGGGGCTACCCACCGGGGAGCTGTTTTTT. It specifies CASSLGAGLPTGELFF.